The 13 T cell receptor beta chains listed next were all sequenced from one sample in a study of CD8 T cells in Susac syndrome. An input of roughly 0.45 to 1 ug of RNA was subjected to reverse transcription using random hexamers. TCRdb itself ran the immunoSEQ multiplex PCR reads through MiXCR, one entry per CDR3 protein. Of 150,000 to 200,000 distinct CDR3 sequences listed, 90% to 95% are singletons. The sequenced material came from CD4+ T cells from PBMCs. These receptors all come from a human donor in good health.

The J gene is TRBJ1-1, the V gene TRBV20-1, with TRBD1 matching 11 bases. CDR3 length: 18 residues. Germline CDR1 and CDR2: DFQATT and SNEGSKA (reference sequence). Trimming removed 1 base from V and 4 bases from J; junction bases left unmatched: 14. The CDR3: CSARVGTGGPTGSTEAFF. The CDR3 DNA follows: TGCAGTGCTAGAGTCGGGACAGGGGGTCCGACAGGGAGCACTGAAGCTTTCTTT.

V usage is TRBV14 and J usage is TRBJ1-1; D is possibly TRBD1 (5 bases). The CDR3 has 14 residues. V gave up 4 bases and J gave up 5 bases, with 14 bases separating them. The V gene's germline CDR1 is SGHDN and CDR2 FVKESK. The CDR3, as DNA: TGTGCCAGCAGCCCACGTCCTGAGGGGACTGAAGCTTTCTTT. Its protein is CASSPRPEGTEAFF.

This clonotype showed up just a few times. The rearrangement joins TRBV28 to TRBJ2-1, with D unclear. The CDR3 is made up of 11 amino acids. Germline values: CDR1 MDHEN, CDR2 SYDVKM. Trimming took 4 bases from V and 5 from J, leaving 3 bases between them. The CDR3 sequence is CASSSHNEQFF. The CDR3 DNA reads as TGTGCCAGCAGTTCTCACAATGAGCAGTTCTTC.

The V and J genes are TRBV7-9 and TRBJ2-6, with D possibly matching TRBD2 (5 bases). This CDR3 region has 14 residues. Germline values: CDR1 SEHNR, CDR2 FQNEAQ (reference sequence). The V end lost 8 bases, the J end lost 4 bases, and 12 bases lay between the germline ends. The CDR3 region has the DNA TGTGCCAGCCACCGGGGAGCCGGGGCCAACGTCCTGACTTTC. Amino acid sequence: CASHRGAGANVLTF.

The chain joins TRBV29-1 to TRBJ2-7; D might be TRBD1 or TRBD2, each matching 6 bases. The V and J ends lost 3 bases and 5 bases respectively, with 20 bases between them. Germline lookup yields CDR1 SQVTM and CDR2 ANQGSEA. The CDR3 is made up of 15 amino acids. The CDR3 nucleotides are TGCAGCGTTGAGGAGGGAAAGGGGGACCCCCACGAGCAGTACTTC. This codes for CSVEEGKGDPHEQYF.

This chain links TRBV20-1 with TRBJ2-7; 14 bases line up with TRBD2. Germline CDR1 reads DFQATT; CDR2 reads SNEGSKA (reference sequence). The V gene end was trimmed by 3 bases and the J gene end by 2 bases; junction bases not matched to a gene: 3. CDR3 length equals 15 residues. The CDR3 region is CSASPGLAGAYEQYF. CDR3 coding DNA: TGCAGTGCTAGCCCGGGACTAGCGGGGGCCTACGAGCAGTACTTC.

The CDR3 nucleotides read TGTGCCACCAGCAGGGGATCTAACGGGAACACTGAAGCTTTCTTT. Translating it yields CATSRGSNGNTEAFF. The genes are TRBV15 and TRBJ1-1; D ambiguous. The V gene lost 3 bases and the J gene lost 1 base, with 12 bases spanning the gap. The CDR3 loop spans 15 amino acids. Germline lookup yields CDR1 LNHNV and CDR2 YYDKDF (reference sequence).

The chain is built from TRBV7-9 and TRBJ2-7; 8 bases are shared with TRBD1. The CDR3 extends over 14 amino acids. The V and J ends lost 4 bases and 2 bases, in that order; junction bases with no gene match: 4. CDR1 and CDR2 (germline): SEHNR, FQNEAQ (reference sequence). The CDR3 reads CASSSGQDPYEQYF. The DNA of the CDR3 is TGTGCCAGCAGCTCGGGACAGGACCCCTACGAGCAGTACTTC.

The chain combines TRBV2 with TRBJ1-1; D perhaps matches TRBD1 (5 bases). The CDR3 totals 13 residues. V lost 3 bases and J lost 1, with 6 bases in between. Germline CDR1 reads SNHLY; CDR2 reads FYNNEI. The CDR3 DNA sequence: TGTGCCAGCAGTGACAGGGCGAACACTGAAGCTTTCTTT. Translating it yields CASSDRANTEAFF.

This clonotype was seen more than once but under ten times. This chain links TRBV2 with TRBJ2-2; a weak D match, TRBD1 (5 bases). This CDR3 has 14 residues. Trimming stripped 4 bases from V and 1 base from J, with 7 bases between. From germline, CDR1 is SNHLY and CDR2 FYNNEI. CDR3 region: CASSVQGNTGELFF. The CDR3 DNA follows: TGTGCCAGCAGTGTTCAGGGGAACACCGGGGAGCTGTTTTTT.

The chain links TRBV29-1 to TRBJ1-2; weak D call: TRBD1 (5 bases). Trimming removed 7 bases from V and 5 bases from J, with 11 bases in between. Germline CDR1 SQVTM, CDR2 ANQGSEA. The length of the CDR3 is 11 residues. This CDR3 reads CSAERGYGYTF. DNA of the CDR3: TGCAGCGCCGAAAGGGGATATGGCTACACCTTC.

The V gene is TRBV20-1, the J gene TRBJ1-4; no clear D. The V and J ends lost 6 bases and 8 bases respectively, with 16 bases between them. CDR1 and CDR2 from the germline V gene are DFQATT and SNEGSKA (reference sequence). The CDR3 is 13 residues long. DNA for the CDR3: TGCAGTGCCTGGTCCCACCCGGAGGAAAAACTGTTTTTT. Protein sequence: CSAWSHPEEKLFF.

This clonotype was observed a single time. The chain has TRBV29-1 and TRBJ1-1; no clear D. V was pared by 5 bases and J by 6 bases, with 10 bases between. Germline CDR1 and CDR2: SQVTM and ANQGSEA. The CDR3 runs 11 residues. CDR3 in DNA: TGCAGCGTTCGCCCTAGCGCTGAAGCTTTCTTT. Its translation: CSVRPSAEAFF.